Presented here are 7 T cell receptor beta chains from one specimen sequenced in a study of blood T cells in healthy people across ages. Primers used in a second PCR of roughly 6 to 12 cycles were a sample-barcoded 5' primer and a J-beta primer mix. Each CDR3 protein is one row after TCRdb ran MiXCR on the 5' RACE reads. The table lists around 790,000 distinct CDR3 sequences, 40% to 50% of them singletons, with around 21% in the top ten. The source material was blood. The receptor set was obtained from a man in his fifties or sixties in good health.

V is TRBV6-2 or TRBV6-3 and J is TRBJ2-3; 7 bases match TRBD2. V was pared by 2 bases and J by 2 bases, with 7 bases of the junction left unmatched. The CDR3 loop spans 16 amino acids. In germline, CDR1 is MNHEY, CDR2 SVGEGT. CDR3 sequence reads: CASSYRPSGYTDTQYF. CDR3 sequence (DNA): TGTGCCAGCAGTTACAGGCCTAGCGGATACACAGATACGCAGTATTTT.

This clonotype was seen more than once but under ten times. The chain uses TRBV11-3 and TRBJ2-3; tentative D call: TRBD2 (6 bases). Germline V lookup: CDR1 SGHNT, CDR2 YENEEA. V was trimmed by 5 bases and J by 10 bases, leaving 13 bases between them. The CDR3 consists of 12 residues. CDR3 DNA: TGTGCCAGCAGCCATGTGGGGGGTCCGCAGTATTTT. It translates to CASSHVGGPQYF.

The CDR3: CASSTGGGMWEAQYF. The DNA for the CDR3 is TGTGCCAGCAGTACTGGCGGGGGGATGTGGGAGGCCCAGTACTTC. V is TRBV6-5 and J is TRBJ2-5, with 8 bases identical to TRBD2. The CDR3 sequence is 15 residues long. Germline V lookup: CDR1 MNHEY, CDR2 SVGAGI. V lost 5 bases, J lost 9 bases, and 14 bases stayed unmatched.

This clonotype was counted many times. CDR3 DNA: TGTGCCAGCAGCGATAACAGGGATCTTGGCTACACCTTC. It specifies CASSDNRDLGYTF. The gene calls are TRBV9 and TRBJ1-2, with a weak D call TRBD1 (6 bases). Germline-derived CDR1 and CDR2 are SGDLS and YYNGEE. Trimming shortened V by 3 bases and J by 7 bases, and 13 bases separated the two germline ends. CDR3 length: 13 amino acids.

About this clonotype itself: One junction end does not reproduce the germline sequence, and a read error may be involved. V gene TRBV4-3 combines with J gene TRBJ2-1; D is unclear. The CDR3 is made up of 14 amino acids. CDR1 is LGHNA and CDR2 is YSLEER in the germline V gene. This chain's CDR3 is CVSSQGSGFREQFF. The CDR3 DNA sequence: TGCGTCAGCAGCCAAGGGTCTGGCTTTCGGGAGCAGTTCTTC.

In this sample, this clonotype turned up a few times. For the CDR3, the DNA is TGCAGCGTTGGTCGCCCTCGAGTAGTCTCTAGCACAGATACGCAGTATTTT. It yields the protein CSVGRPRVVSSTDTQYF. V usage is TRBV29-1 and J usage is TRBJ2-3; D not certain. Germline V gene data show CDR1 as SQVTM and CDR2 as ANQGSEA. V was pared by 4 bases and J by 0 bases, with 20 bases between. CDR3 length: 17 amino acids.

The rearrangement uses TRBV20-1 and TRBJ2-1; TRBD1 matches 8 bases. This CDR3 comprises 15 residues. Germline trimming cut 0 bases from V and 4 bases from J; bases unmatched to any gene: 5. The germline gives CDR1 DFQATT, CDR2 SNEGSKA (reference sequence). The CDR3 reads CSARDTRGRYNEQFF. The DNA of the CDR3 is TGCAGTGCTAGAGATACCAGGGGGCGATACAATGAGCAGTTCTTC.